Below, 27 T cell receptor beta chains from the same sample are listed, as sequenced in a study of CXCR3-negative and CXCR3-positive naive CD8 T cells. Each TRB cDNA library was prepared by 5' RACE (with UMI labels). Using the 5' RACE reads, TCRdb records one entry per CDR3 protein without DNA. Its listing shows tens of thousands of distinct CDR3 sequences. Sequencing was carried out using memory CD8+ T cells from blood. The receptors come from a human donor in good health. Some clones in this sample may be carry-over from other donors' samples.

This rearrangement joins TRBV20-1 to TRBJ1-2; TCRdb calls TRBD1, which cannot be checked without DNA. The CDR3 is made up of 15 amino acids. CDR1 and CDR2 (germline): DFQATT, SNEGSKA (reference sequence). This chain's CDR3 is CSARDSAGGNYGYTF.

V is TRBV6-6 and J is TRBJ1-5; TCRdb picks TRBD1, but there is no DNA to check that call. This CDR3 is 15 amino acids long. The germline CDR1 and CDR2 sequences are MNHNY and SVGAGI (reference sequence). This CDR3 reads CASSWDGISNQPQHF.

J is TRBJ2-2 and V is TRBV28; TCRdb's D call of TRBD1 is untestable without DNA. This CDR3 contains 14 residues. Germline CDR1 and CDR2: MDHEN and SYDVKM. CDR3: CATKGDPYTGELFF.

The chain recombines TRBV29-1 with TRBJ2-2. The CDR3 spans 13 residues. CDR1 and CDR2 from the germline V gene are SQVTM and ANQGSEA. The CDR3 sequence is CSVSDKNTGELFF.

This chain connects TRBV7-6 to TRBJ2-1. CDR1 and CDR2 from the germline V gene are SGHVS and FNYEAQ. This CDR3 contains 12 residues. The chain's CDR3 is CASSHNYNEQFF.

The genes are TRBV6-5 and TRBJ2-1; there is no DNA to check the TCRdb D call of TRBD2. The CDR3 runs 18 residues. The germline V gene has CDR1 MNHEY and CDR2 SVGAGI. The CDR3 here is CASSFFPEGLNSYNEQFF.

The chain employs TRBV6-2 or TRBV6-3 and TRBJ1-5; as DNA is missing, the TRBD1 call by TCRdb cannot be tested. The CDR3 spans 15 residues. Germline CDR1 reads MNHEY; CDR2 reads SVGEGT. The chain's CDR3 is CASSYPRVTNQPQHF.

The V and J genes are TRBV7-6 and TRBJ2-7. CDR1 and CDR2 from the germline V gene are SGHVS and FNYEAQ. This CDR3 comprises 12 residues. The CDR3 spells CASSFNGYEQYF.

This chain connects TRBV5-1 to TRBJ2-2; TCRdb reports TRBD2, a call that lacks DNA to check it against. This CDR3 is 16 amino acids long. Germline-derived CDR1 and CDR2 are SGHRS and YFSETQ. The CDR3 reads CASSVGLAANTGELFF.

The chain couples TRBV20-1 to TRBJ2-5; with no DNA, the TCRdb D assignment of TRBD2 cannot be verified. CDR1 and CDR2 from the germline V gene are DFQATT and SNEGSKA (reference sequence). CDR3 length: 17 residues. CDR3 residues: CSAARGFSGGAIETQYF.

The chain recombines TRBV29-1 with TRBJ1-4; TCRdb calls TRBD1, which cannot be checked without DNA. Germline loops: CDR1 SQVTM, CDR2 ANQGSEA. This CDR3 comprises 14 residues. The CDR3 here is CSVEEPGQNEKLFF.

The V and J genes are TRBV29-1 and TRBJ2-5; TCRdb outputs TRBD2, but without DNA this stays unchecked. CDR3 length: 14 residues. Germline CDR1 and CDR2: SQVTM and ANQGSEA. This CDR3 reads CSVELAGYQETQYF.

The genes are TRBV5-1 and TRBJ2-7. The CDR3 is 13 residues long. CDR1 and CDR2 from the germline V gene are SGHRS and YFSETQ. The CDR3 spells CASSLQPGYEQYF.

V gene TRBV29-1 combines with J gene TRBJ2-5. This CDR3 is 15 amino acids long. Germline-derived CDR1 and CDR2 are SQVTM and ANQGSEA. The CDR3 sequence is CSVDRLTGNQETQYF.

The chain links TRBV28 to TRBJ2-5. The CDR3 runs to 14 residues. Germline loops: CDR1 MDHEN, CDR2 SYDVKM. CDR3 amino acids: CASSLRLMQETQYF.

The genes are TRBV20-1 and TRBJ1-1; TCRdb picks TRBD1, but there is no DNA to check that call. The CDR3 spans 12 residues. Germline lookup yields CDR1 DFQATT and CDR2 SNEGSKA (reference sequence). The chain's CDR3 is CSASDSLDEAFF.

The rearrangement uses TRBV24-1 and TRBJ2-1; TCRdb picks TRBD2, but there is no DNA to check that call. The germline V gene encodes CDR1 KGHDR and CDR2 SFDVKD. The CDR3 length is 14 residues. The CDR3 loop reads CATSALGASDEQFF.

The CDR3 sequence: CASSMAESYCSYEQYF. J is TRBJ2-7 and V is TRBV21-1; TCRdb gives TRBD2 as the D gene, but with no DNA this cannot be confirmed. TRBV21-1 is deemed a pseudogene. The CDR3 has 16 residues.

The rearrangement joins TRBV29-1 to TRBJ2-7. The length of the CDR3 is 14 residues. Germline V gene lookup returns CDR1 SQVTM and CDR2 ANQGSEA. This chain's CDR3 is CSVTMTALGYEQYF.

This chain joins TRBV30 and TRBJ1-1; TCRdb indicates TRBD1, and absent DNA this call remains unverified. The CDR3 consists of 12 residues. Germline CDR1 and CDR2: GTSNPN and SVGIG (reference sequence). This CDR3 reads CAWSPGDTEAFF. Complete variable domain (other parts from reference TRBV30 and TRBJ1-1): SQTIHQWPATLVQPVGSPLSLECTVEGTSNPNLYWYRQAAGRGLQLLFYSVGIGQISSEVPQNLSASRPQDRQFILSSKKLLLSDSGFYLCAWSPGDTEAFFGQGTRLTVV.

The chain couples TRBV6-5 to TRBJ2-1; TCRdb indicates TRBD2, and absent DNA this call remains unverified. The CDR3 consists of 15 residues. Per the germline V gene, CDR1 is MNHEY and CDR2 is SVGAGI. The CDR3 loop is CASSPVAGVMNEQFF.

The rearrangement uses TRBV7-2 and TRBJ1-2; TCRdb's D gene call, TRBD1, goes unchecked for lack of DNA. This CDR3 region has 16 residues. Germline CDR1 and CDR2: SGHTA and FQGNSA. CDR3: CASSPLGQGASYGYTF.

The V call is TRBV29-1, the J call TRBJ2-3; the D gene TCRdb calls, TRBD2, cannot be checked with no DNA. Per germline, CDR1 SQVTM and CDR2 ANQGSEA. This CDR3 comprises 16 residues. The CDR3 loop reads CSVEDPSGRATDTQYF.

This chain uses TRBV29-1 with TRBJ2-3. CDR3 length: 13 residues. CDR1 SQVTM and CDR2 ANQGSEA come from the germline V gene. The CDR3 here is CSVEGGLTDTQYF.

CDR3: CASRAMGHRYGYTF. V gene TRBV12-3 or TRBV12-4 combines with J gene TRBJ1-2; the D call of TRBD1 rests on TCRdb alone, since no DNA is present to check it. The CDR3 is 14 amino acids.

The chain has TRBV6-4 and TRBJ2-1; the D call of TRBD2 rests on TCRdb alone, since no DNA is present to check it. Germline values: CDR1 MRHNA, CDR2 SNTAGT. The CDR3 covers 13 residues. Here the CDR3 reads CASSDRLAGGLFF.

The chain combines TRBV29-1 with TRBJ2-5; as DNA is missing, the TRBD2 call by TCRdb cannot be tested. CDR1 and CDR2 from the germline V gene are SQVTM and ANQGSEA. The CDR3 loop spans 14 amino acids. The CDR3: CSVEPETSQETQYF. The full variable domain, with the rest looked up from reference TRBV29-1 and TRBJ2-5, is SAVISQKPSRDICQRGTSLTIQCQVDSQVTMMFWYRQQPGQSLTLIATANQGSEATYESGFVIDKFPISRPNLTFSTLTVSNMSPEDSSIYLCSVEPETSQETQYFGPGTRLLVL.